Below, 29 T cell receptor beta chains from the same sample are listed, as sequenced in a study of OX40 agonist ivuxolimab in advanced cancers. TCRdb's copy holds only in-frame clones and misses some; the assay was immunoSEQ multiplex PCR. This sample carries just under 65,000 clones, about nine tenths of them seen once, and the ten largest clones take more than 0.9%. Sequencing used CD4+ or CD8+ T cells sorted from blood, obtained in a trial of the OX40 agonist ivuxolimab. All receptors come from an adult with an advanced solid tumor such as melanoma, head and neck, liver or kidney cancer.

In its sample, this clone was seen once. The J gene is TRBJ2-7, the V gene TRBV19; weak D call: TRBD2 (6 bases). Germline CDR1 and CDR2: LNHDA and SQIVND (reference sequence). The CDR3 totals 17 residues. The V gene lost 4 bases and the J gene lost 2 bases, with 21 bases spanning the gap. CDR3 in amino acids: CASSKKTGTPSPYEQYF. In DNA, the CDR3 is TGTGCCAGTAGTAAAAAGACCGGGACTCCGTCGCCCTACGAGCAGTACTTC. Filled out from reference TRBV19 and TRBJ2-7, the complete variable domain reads DGGITQSPKYLFRKEGQNVTLSCEQNLNHDAMYWYRQDPGQGLRLIYYSQIVNDFQKGDIAEGYSVSREKKESFPLTVTSAQKNPTAFYLCASSKKTGTPSPYEQYFGPGTRLTVT.

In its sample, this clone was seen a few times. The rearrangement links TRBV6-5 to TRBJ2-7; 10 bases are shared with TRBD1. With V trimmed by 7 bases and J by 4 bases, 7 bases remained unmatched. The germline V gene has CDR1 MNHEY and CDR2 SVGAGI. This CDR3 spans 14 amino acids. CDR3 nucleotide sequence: TGTGCCAGCAAACCGGGACAGGGGAGTTACGAGCAGTACTTC. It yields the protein CASKPGQGSYEQYF.

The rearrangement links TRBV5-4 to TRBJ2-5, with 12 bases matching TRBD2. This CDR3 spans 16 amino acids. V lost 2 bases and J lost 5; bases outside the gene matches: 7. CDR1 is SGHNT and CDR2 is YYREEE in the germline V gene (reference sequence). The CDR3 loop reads CASSLRLAGETETQYF. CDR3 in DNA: TGTGCCAGCAGCTTACGACTAGCGGGAGAGACGGAGACCCAGTACTTC. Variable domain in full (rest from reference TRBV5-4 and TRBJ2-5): ETGVTQSPTHLIKTRGQQVTLRCSSQSGHNTVSWYQQALGQGPQFIFQYYREEENGRGNFPPRFSGLQFPNYSSELNVNALELDDSALYLCASSLRLAGETETQYFGPGTRLLVL.

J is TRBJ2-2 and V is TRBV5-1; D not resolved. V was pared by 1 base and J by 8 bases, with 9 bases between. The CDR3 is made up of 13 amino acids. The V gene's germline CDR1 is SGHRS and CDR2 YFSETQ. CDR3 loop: CASSLRSTGELFF. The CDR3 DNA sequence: TGCGCCAGCAGCTTGCGTAGCACTGGGGAGCTGTTTTTT.

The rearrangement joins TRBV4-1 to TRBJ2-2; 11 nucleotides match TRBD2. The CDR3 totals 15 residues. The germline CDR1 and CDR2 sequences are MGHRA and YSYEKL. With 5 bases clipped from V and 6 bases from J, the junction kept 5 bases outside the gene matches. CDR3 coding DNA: TGCGCCAGCAGCTTACTAGCGGGAGTGTCCGGGGAGCTGTTTTTT. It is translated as CASSLLAGVSGELFF.

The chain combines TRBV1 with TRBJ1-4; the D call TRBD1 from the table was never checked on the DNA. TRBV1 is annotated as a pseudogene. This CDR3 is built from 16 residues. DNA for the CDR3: TGCACCAGCAGCCGCTTACCCGGGACAGGGGAAGAAAAACTGTTTTTT. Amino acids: CTSSRLPGTGEEKLFF.

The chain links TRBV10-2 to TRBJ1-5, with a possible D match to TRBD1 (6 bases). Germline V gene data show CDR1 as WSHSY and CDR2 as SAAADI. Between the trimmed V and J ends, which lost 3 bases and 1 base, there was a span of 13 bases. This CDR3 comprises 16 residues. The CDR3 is CASSDVGGWSNQPQHF. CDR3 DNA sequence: TGCGCCAGCAGTGATGTGGGGGGCTGGAGCAATCAGCCCCAGCATTTT.

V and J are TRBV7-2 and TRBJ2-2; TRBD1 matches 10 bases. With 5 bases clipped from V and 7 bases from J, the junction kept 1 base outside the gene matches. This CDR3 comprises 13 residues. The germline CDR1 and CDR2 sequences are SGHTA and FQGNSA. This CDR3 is CASSGQGVGELFF. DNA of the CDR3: TGTGCCAGCAGCGGACAGGGGGTCGGGGAGCTGTTTTTT.

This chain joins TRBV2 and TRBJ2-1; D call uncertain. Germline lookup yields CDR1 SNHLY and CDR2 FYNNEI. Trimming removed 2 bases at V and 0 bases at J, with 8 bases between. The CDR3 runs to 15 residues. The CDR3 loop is CASSERHPSYNEQFF. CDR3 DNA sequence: TGTGCCAGCAGTGAAAGGCACCCCTCCTACAATGAGCAGTTCTTC.

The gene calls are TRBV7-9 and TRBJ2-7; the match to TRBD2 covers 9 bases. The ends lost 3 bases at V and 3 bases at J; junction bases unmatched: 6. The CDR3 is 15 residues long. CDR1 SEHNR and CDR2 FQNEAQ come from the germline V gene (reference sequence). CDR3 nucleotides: TGTGCCAGCAGCTTTGAGTCTAGCGGGATCTACGAGCAGTACTTC. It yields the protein CASSFESSGIYEQYF.

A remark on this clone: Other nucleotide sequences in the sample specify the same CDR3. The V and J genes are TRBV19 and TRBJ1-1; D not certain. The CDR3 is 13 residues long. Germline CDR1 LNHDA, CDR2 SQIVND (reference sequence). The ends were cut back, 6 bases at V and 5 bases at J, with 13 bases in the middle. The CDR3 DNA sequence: TGTGCCAGTAGAATCCATGGGAGTACTGAAGCTTTCTTT. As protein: CASRIHGSTEAFF.

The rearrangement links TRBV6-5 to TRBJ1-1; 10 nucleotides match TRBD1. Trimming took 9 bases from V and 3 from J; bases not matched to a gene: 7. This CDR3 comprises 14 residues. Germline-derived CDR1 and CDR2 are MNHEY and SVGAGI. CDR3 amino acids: CASFSGTGDTEAFF. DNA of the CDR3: TGTGCCAGTTTTTCCGGGACAGGGGACACTGAAGCTTTCTTT.

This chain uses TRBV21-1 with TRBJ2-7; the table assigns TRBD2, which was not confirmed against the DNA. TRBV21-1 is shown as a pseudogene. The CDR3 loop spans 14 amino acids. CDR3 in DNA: TGTGCCAGCCTGAACGGGCGGGGTGACTACGAGCAGTACTTC. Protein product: CASLNGRGDYEQYF.

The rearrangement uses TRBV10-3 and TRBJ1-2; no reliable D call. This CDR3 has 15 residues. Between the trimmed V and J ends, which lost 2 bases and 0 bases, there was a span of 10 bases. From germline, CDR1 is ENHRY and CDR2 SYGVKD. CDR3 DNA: TGTGCCATCAGTGAGGGGCCGGGCGCTAACTATGGCTACACCTTC. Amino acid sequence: CAISEGPGANYGYTF.

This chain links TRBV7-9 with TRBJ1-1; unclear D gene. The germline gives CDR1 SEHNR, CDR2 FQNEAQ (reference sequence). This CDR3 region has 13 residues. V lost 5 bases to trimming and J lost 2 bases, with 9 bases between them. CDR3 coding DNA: TGTGCCAGCAGCCGTACAGAAAACACTGAAGCTTTCTTT. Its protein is CASSRTENTEAFF.

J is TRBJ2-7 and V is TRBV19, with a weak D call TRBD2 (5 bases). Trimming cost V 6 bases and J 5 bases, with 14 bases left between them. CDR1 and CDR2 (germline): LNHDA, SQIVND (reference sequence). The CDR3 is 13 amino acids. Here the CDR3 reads CASRGGSIDEQYF. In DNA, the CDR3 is TGTGCCAGTAGGGGTGGGAGCATCGACGAGCAGTACTTC.

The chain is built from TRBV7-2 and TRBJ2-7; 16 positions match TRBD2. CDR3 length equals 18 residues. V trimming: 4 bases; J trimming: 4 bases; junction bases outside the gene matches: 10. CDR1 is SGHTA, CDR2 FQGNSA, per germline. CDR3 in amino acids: CASSSPGLAGGPAYEQYF. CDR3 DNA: TGTGCCAGCAGCTCTCCGGGACTAGCGGGAGGGCCGGCTTACGAGCAGTACTTC.

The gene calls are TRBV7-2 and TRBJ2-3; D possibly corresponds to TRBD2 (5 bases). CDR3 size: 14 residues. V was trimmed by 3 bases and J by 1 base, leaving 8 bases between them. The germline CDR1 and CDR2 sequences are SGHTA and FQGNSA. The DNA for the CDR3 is TGTGCCAGCAGCTTGGGGAGAGGCACAGATACGCAGTATTTT. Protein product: CASSLGRGTDTQYF.

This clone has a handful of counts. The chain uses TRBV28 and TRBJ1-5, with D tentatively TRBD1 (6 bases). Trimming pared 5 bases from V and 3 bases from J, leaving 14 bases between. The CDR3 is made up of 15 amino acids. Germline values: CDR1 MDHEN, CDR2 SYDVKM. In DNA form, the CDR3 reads TGTGCCAGCAGTCCACCGGACAGCCACAATCAGCCCCAGCATTTT. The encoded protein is CASSPPDSHNQPQHF.

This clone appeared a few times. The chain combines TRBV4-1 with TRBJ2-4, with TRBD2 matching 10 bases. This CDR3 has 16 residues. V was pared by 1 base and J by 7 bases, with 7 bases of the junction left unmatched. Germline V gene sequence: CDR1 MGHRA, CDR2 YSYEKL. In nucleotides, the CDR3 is TGCGCCAGCAGCCAAGGGTCTAGCGGGAGTAGGAACATTCAGTACTTC. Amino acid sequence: CASSQGSSGSRNIQYF.

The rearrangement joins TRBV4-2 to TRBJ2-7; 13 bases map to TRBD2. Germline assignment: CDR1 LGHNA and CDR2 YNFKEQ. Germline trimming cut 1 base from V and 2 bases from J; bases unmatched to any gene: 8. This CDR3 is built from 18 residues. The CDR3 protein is CASSQGWTSGSHPYEQYF. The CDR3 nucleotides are TGTGCCAGCAGCCAAGGGTGGACTAGCGGGAGCCATCCCTACGAGCAGTACTTC.

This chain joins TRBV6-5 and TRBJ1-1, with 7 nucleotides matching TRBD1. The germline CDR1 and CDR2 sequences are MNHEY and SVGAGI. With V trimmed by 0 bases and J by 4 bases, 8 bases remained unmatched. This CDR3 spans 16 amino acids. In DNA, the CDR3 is TGTGCCAGCAGTTACTCGGGAACGGCAGGGGGCACTGAAGCTTTCTTT. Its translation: CASSYSGTAGGTEAFF.

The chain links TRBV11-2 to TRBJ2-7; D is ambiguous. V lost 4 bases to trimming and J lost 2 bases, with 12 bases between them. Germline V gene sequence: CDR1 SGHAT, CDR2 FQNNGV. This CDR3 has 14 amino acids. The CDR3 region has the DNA TGTGCCAGCAGCTCAGACCGAACAGCCTACGAGCAGTACTTC. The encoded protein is CASSSDRTAYEQYF.

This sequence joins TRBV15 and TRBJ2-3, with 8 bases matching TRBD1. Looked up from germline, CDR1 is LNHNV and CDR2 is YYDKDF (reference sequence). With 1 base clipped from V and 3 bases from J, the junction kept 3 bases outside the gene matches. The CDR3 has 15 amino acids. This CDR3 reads CATSRGNRGTDTQYF. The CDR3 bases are TGTGCCACCAGCAGAGGGAACAGGGGGACAGATACGCAGTATTTT.

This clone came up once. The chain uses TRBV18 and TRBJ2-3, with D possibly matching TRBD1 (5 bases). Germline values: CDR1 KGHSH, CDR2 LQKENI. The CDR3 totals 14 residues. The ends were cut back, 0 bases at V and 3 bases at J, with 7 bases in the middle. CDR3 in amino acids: CASSPPAGTDTQYF. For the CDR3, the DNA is TGTGCCAGCTCACCACCTGCAGGGACAGATACGCAGTATTTT.

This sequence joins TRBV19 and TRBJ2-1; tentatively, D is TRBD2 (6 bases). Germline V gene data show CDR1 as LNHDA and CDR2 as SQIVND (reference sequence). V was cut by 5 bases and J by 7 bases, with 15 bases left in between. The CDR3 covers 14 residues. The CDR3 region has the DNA TGTGCCAGTAGTCGGGGGTTTGGTGTTAATGAGCAGTTCTTC. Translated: CASSRGFGVNEQFF.

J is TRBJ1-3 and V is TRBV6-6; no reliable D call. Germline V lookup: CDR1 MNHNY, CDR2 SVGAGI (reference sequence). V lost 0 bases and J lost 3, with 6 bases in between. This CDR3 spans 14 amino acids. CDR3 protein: CASSYSDFGNTIYF. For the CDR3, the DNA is TGTGCCAGCAGTTACTCGGACTTTGGAAACACCATATATTTT.

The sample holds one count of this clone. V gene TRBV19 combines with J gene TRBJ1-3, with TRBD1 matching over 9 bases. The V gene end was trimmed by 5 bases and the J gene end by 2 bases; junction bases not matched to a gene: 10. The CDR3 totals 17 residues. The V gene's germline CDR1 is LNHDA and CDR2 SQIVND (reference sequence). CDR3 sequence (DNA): TGTGCCAGTAGTTCCTCCCGGGACAGGGTGACTGGAAACACCATATATTTT. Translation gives CASSSSRDRVTGNTIYF.

The CDR3 loop is CASSLDPGVVETQYF. The CDR3 nucleotides are TGTGCCAGCAGCTTAGATCCGGGAGTTGTTGAGACCCAGTACTTC. V and J are TRBV11-2 and TRBJ2-5; D perhaps matches TRBD2 (6 bases). The CDR3 has 15 residues. V was cut by 0 bases and J by 5 bases, with 13 bases left in between. Germline lookup yields CDR1 SGHAT and CDR2 FQNNGV.